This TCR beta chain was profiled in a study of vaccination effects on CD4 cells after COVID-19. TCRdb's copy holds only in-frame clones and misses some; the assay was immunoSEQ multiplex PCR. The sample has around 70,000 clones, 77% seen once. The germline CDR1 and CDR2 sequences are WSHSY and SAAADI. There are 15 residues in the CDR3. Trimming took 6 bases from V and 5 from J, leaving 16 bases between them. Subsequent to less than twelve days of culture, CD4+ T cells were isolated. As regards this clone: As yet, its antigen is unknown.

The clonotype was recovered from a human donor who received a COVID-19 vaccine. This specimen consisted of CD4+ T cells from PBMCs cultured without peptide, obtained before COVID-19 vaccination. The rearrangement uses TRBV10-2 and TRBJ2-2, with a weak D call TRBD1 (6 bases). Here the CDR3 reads CASRVRGPGTGELFF. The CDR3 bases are TGCGCCAGCAGAGTCAGGGGTCCGGGTACCGGGGAGCTGTTTTTT.